A single sample gave rise to the 32 T cell receptor beta chains below, sequenced in a study of blood T cell repertoires in COVID-19. Sequencing used immunoSEQ multiplex PCR; TCRdb keeps in-frame clones, though not all of them. This table holds a few hundred thousand clones, about 82% found once. Sequences were obtained from peripheral blood. The source of these receptors is a woman aged 50 to 60 with acute or convalescent COVID-19.

A single count supports this clone. The V call is TRBV15, the J call TRBJ2-7; D is perhaps TRBD1 (6 bases). V was trimmed by 5 bases and J by 4 bases, leaving 15 bases between them. The CDR3 has 14 residues. Germline V gene data show CDR1 as LNHNV and CDR2 as YYDKDF (reference sequence). This CDR3 is CATSSRGMTYEQYF. Written as DNA, the CDR3 is TGTGCCACCAGCTCCAGGGGAATGACGTACGAGCAGTACTTC.

This clone has a handful of counts. This sequence joins TRBV28 and TRBJ1-5; possibly TRBD1 for D (5 bases). This CDR3 is 13 amino acids long. CDR1 and CDR2 (germline): MDHEN, SYDVKM. The V gene lost 8 bases and the J gene lost 4 bases, with 12 bases spanning the gap. CDR3 sequence: CASSLQENQPQHF. Here the CDR3 DNA reads TGTGCCAGCTCACTACAGGAAAATCAGCCCCAGCATTTT. Full variable domain (rest looked up from reference TRBV28 and TRBJ1-5): DVKVTQSSRYLVKRTGEKVFLECVQDMDHENMFWYRQDPGLGLRLIYFSYDVKMKEKGDIPEGYSVSREKKERFSLILESASTNQTSMYLCASSLQENQPQHFGDGTRLSIL.

The V gene is TRBV7-3, the J gene TRBJ2-5; D ambiguous. Germline lookup yields CDR1 SGHTA and CDR2 FQGTGA. Deletions cut 5 bases from V and 1 base from J, with 8 bases between. The CDR3 length is 13 residues. The CDR3 reads CASSASLQETQYF. The CDR3 DNA reads TGTGCCAGCAGCGCGTCCCTCCAAGAGACCCAGTACTTC. Drawing the rest from reference TRBV7-3 and TRBJ2-5, the complete variable domain is GAGVSQTPSNKVTEKGKYVELRCDPISGHTALYWYRQSLGQGPEFLIYFQGTGAADDSGLPNDRFFAVRPEGSVSTLKIQRTERGDSAVYLCASSASLQETQYFGPGTRLLVL.

This clone turned up a few times. The chain employs TRBV20-1 and TRBJ1-2, with 8 bases identical to TRBD1. This CDR3 spans 12 amino acids. Germline loops: CDR1 DFQATT, CDR2 SNEGSKA (reference sequence). J lost 7 bases, V lost 3 bases, and 4 bases had no gene match. CDR3 in DNA: TGCAGTGCTAGTCAGGGGGCGCGTGGCTACACCTTC. Translation: CSASQGARGYTF.

Details on this clone: Other DNA sequences in the same sample also yield this CDR3. V usage is TRBV2 and J usage is TRBJ2-1; unclear D gene. The CDR3 has 13 residues. Per germline, CDR1 SNHLY and CDR2 FYNNEI. The V end lost 2 bases, the J end lost 3 bases, and 5 bases lay between the germline ends. CDR3: CASSENSYNEQFF. The CDR3 DNA follows: TGTGCCAGCAGTGAAAACAGCTACAATGAGCAGTTCTTC.

This chain connects TRBV19 to TRBJ1-4; 8 bases fit TRBD1. V lost 3 bases, J lost 7 bases, and 10 bases stayed unmatched. CDR1 is LNHDA and CDR2 is SQIVND in the germline V gene (reference sequence). The CDR3 length is 16 residues. Written as DNA, the CDR3 is TGTGCCAGTAGTATGATGGGAGGGACAGGCGGTGAAAAACTGTTTTTT. It translates to CASSMMGGTGGEKLFF.

The J gene is TRBJ1-5, the V gene TRBV6-2 or TRBV6-3; D remains unclear. The CDR3 runs 14 residues. The V gene's germline CDR1 is MNHEY and CDR2 SVGEGT. Trimming took 5 bases from V and 5 from J, leaving 13 bases between them. CDR3 region: CASSLYFGDQPQHF. CDR3 nucleotide sequence: TGTGCCAGCAGTCTTTATTTCGGGGATCAGCCCCAGCATTTT.

The table lists this clone with a count of one. The chain uses TRBV28 and TRBJ1-3, with D tentatively TRBD1 (5 bases). V was shortened by 3 bases and J by 0 bases, with 15 bases between the two germline ends. Looked up from germline, CDR1 is MDHEN and CDR2 is SYDVKM. This CDR3 is 17 amino acids long. DNA for the CDR3: TGTGCCAGCAGTTTTGGTGGCAGGGTAGGCTCTGGAAACACCATATATTTT. This encodes CASSFGGRVGSGNTIYF.

The chain carries TRBV18 and TRBJ2-1; 7 nucleotides agree with TRBD1. The CDR3 consists of 13 residues. CDR1 and CDR2 from the germline V gene are KGHSH and LQKENI. Trimming cost V 6 bases and J 4 bases; bases outside gene matches: 3. The CDR3 DNA is TGTGCCAGCTCCCGGGGACAGTACAATGAGCAGTTCTTC. Translation gives CASSRGQYNEQFF.

This clone was seen a single time. V gene TRBV5-1 combines with J gene TRBJ2-7; D remains ambiguous. V was trimmed by 1 base and J by 2 bases, leaving 16 bases between them. The CDR3 contains 16 residues. Germline loops: CDR1 SGHRS, CDR2 YFSETQ. CDR3 sequence (DNA): TGCGCCAGCAGCTTGTACCGAGTTATCGAGGCCTACGAGCAGTACTTC. Its translation is CASSLYRVIEAYEQYF.

This chain joins TRBV19 and TRBJ2-7; perhaps TRBD2 as D (6 bases). The length of the CDR3 is 15 residues. With 5 bases removed from V and 3 bases from J, the gap between germline ends came to 17 bases. CDR1 LNHDA and CDR2 SQIVND come from the germline V gene (reference sequence). The CDR3 region is CASSGGDSAVYEQYF. The CDR3 DNA reads as TGTGCCAGTAGTGGAGGGGATAGTGCGGTCTACGAGCAGTACTTC.

The V gene is TRBV11-2, the J gene TRBJ2-1; the D is unclear. The germline V gene encodes CDR1 SGHAT and CDR2 FQNNGV. V was clipped by 3 bases and J by 4 bases, with 10 bases between them. The CDR3 extends over 14 amino acids. Here the CDR3 DNA reads TGTGCCAGCAGCTTCGCGGAGCTTTACAATGAGCAGTTCTTC. It yields the protein CASSFAELYNEQFF.

The rearrangement links TRBV6-2 or TRBV6-3 to TRBJ2-7; 12 nucleotides align to TRBD2. This CDR3 has 16 amino acids. CDR1 and CDR2 (germline): MNHEY, SVGEGT. The J segment lost 6 bases and the V segment lost 0 bases, leaving 6 bases of the junction unmatched. The CDR3 reads CASSYSTSGRSVEQYF. The CDR3 coding sequence is TGTGCCAGCAGTTACTCGACTAGCGGGAGAAGTGTCGAGCAGTACTTC.

The V and J genes are TRBV6-2 or TRBV6-3 and TRBJ1-2; 9 positions agree with TRBD1. Germline values: CDR1 MNHEY, CDR2 SVGEGT. After removal of 5 bases from V and 5 bases from J, the junction contained 3 bases not matched to a gene. The CDR3 contains 13 residues. The CDR3 nucleotides read TGTGCCAGCAGTACGGGACAGGGATATGGCTACACCTTC. Protein product: CASSTGQGYGYTF.

The chain has TRBV29-1 and TRBJ2-3; 11 bases agree with TRBD2. With V trimmed by 2 bases and J by 0 bases, 7 bases remained unmatched. The CDR3 has 17 amino acids. Germline assignment: CDR1 SQVTM and CDR2 ANQGSEA. CDR3 protein: CSVEPKTSGTSTDTQYF. CDR3 nucleotides: TGCAGCGTTGAACCAAAGACTAGCGGGACTAGCACAGATACGCAGTATTTT.

This chain links TRBV9 with TRBJ2-7; D possibly corresponds to TRBD1 (6 bases). Germline values: CDR1 SGDLS, CDR2 YYNGEE. CDR3 length: 14 amino acids. Trimming cost V 0 bases and J 4 bases, with 11 bases left between them. The CDR3 DNA follows: TGTGCCAGCAGCGTAGAGACAGGACAGTACGAGCAGTACTTC. Translated: CASSVETGQYEQYF.

CDR3 residues: CASSLTTGATNEKLFF. CDR3 nucleotides: TGTGCCAGCAGCTTAACAACAGGGGCAACTAATGAAAAACTGTTTTTT. This chain uses TRBV7-9 with TRBJ1-4; 7 nucleotides match TRBD1. V gave up 2 bases and J gave up 0 bases; unmatched junction bases: 3. CDR3 length: 16 residues. Looked up from germline, CDR1 is SEHNR and CDR2 is FQNEAQ (reference sequence).

This sequence joins TRBV23-1 and TRBJ1-5; tentatively, D is TRBD1 (6 bases). TRBV23-1 carries the ORF label, with uncertain function. V dropped 5 bases and J dropped 0 bases, with 14 bases sitting between them. The CDR3 is 16 residues long. Here the CDR3 reads CASSDLQGYSNQPQHF. The CDR3 DNA reads as TGCGCCAGCAGTGATTTACAGGGTTATAGCAATCAGCCCCAGCATTTT.

This chain links TRBV7-2 with TRBJ1-6, with 11 bases identical to TRBD1. J was trimmed by 8 bases and V by 5 bases; bases with no gene match: 5. Per germline, CDR1 SGHTA and CDR2 FQGNSA. The CDR3 is made up of 15 amino acids. The CDR3 sequence: CASSGQGAVDSPLHF. The CDR3 DNA reads as TGTGCCAGCAGCGGACAGGGGGCCGTTGATTCACCCCTCCACTTT. Full variable domain (outside the CDR3, taken from reference TRBV7-2 and TRBJ1-6): GAGVSQSPSNKVTEKGKDVELRCDPISGHTALYWYRQSLGQGLEFLIYFQGNSAPDKSGLPSDRFSAERTGGSVSTLTIQRTQQEDSAVYLCASSGQGAVDSPLHFGNGTRLTVT.

The sample holds one count of this clone. The J gene is TRBJ2-7, the V gene TRBV5-4; a weak D match, TRBD1 (5 bases). V dropped 1 base and J dropped 0 bases, with 11 bases sitting between them. The CDR3 contains 15 residues. Germline V gene sequence: CDR1 SGHNT, CDR2 YYREEE (reference sequence). Written as DNA, the CDR3 is TGTGCCAGCAGCTTGACTCAGGGCGTCTCCTACGAGCAGTACTTC. This translates into CASSLTQGVSYEQYF.

The V and J genes are TRBV28 and TRBJ2-2; TRBD2 might be the D (5 bases). Germline-derived CDR1 and CDR2 are MDHEN and SYDVKM. Trimming left V 3 bases short and J 6 bases short, with 11 bases between. This CDR3 has 14 residues. The CDR3 loop reads CASSLRAVAGELFF. The CDR3 bases are TGTGCCAGCAGTTTGAGAGCGGTCGCCGGGGAGCTGTTTTTT.

This chain connects TRBV28 to TRBJ1-5; no clear D. In germline, CDR1 is MDHEN, CDR2 SYDVKM. This CDR3 contains 15 residues. V was clipped by 8 bases and J by 3 bases, with 17 bases between them. Here the CDR3 DNA reads TGTGCCAGCTTCCCCGTGGGCAGCTTCAATCAGCCCCAGCATTTT. Protein sequence: CASFPVGSFNQPQHF.

The chain combines TRBV5-1 with TRBJ1-2; D remains ambiguous. Trimming removed 0 bases from V and 3 bases from J, with 12 bases in between. The CDR3 runs to 15 residues. Germline loops: CDR1 SGHRS, CDR2 YFSETQ. This CDR3 reads CASSLAEAPHYGYTF. In nucleotides, the CDR3 is TGCGCCAGCAGCTTGGCCGAGGCGCCCCACTATGGCTACACCTTC. Together with reference TRBV5-1 and TRBJ1-2, the CDR3 gives the full variable domain: KAGVTQTPRYLIKTRGQQVTLSCSPISGHRSVSWYQQTPGQGLQFLFEYFSETQRNKGNFPGRFSGRQFSNSRSEMNVSTLELGDSALYLCASSLAEAPHYGYTFGSGTRLTVV.

This clone was counted between two and nine times. The chain carries TRBV7-3 and TRBJ2-3; 9 bases match TRBD2. This CDR3 spans 14 amino acids. With V trimmed by 1 base and J by 4 bases, 0 bases remained unmatched. CDR1 is SGHTA and CDR2 is FQGTGA in the germline V gene. The CDR3 is CASSLSGRADTQYF. The CDR3 region has the DNA TGTGCCAGCAGCTTAAGCGGGAGGGCAGATACGCAGTATTTT.

This chain links TRBV3-1 (or the pseudogene TRBV3-2) with TRBJ1-4; D is uncertain. V lost 4 bases and J lost 5, with 8 bases in between. The CDR3 is made up of 13 amino acids. The V gene's germline CDR1 is LGHDT and CDR2 YNNKEL (reference sequence). CDR3 DNA: TGTGCCAGCAGCCCTTACAGCAATGAAAAACTGTTTTTT. Translation gives CASSPYSNEKLFF.

The chain employs TRBV29-1 and TRBJ2-7; tentative D call: TRBD1 (5 bases). V dropped 8 bases and J dropped 3 bases, with 11 bases sitting between them. Germline V gives CDR1 SQVTM, CDR2 ANQGSEA. The CDR3 consists of 11 residues. CDR3 region: CSFRRGYEQYF. In DNA form, the CDR3 reads TGCAGCTTCAGAAGGGGCTACGAGCAGTACTTC.

The rearrangement uses TRBV5-4 and TRBJ2-5; 10 bases line up with TRBD2. The CDR3 contains 16 residues. Germline V gene data show CDR1 as SGHNT and CDR2 as YYREEE (reference sequence). Losses at the gene ends were 4 bases for V and 5 bases for J; bases not matched to a gene: 11. The CDR3 spells CASSRELAGRGETQYF. The CDR3 DNA follows: TGTGCCAGCAGCCGGGAACTAGCGGGAAGGGGTGAGACCCAGTACTTC.

The chain uses TRBV9 and TRBJ2-1; D is uncertain. Germline assignment: CDR1 SGDLS and CDR2 YYNGEE. The CDR3 has 13 residues. Trimming removed 5 bases at V and 9 bases at J, with 15 bases between. CDR3 protein: CASSGLISGEQFF. Written as DNA, the CDR3 is TGTGCCAGCAGTGGGCTTATTTCAGGTGAGCAGTTCTTC.

The chain carries TRBV7-2 and TRBJ2-7; 9 bases are shared with TRBD2. Germline V lookup: CDR1 SGHTA, CDR2 FQGNSA. The V segment lost 3 bases and the J segment 3 bases; nucleotides outside the gene matches: 6. The CDR3 has 15 residues. CDR3 amino acids: CASSLASGVFYEQYF. The DNA of the CDR3 is TGTGCCAGCAGCTTGGCTAGCGGGGTGTTCTACGAGCAGTACTTC.

V is TRBV28 and J is TRBJ1-1, with unresolved D. Germline CDR1 MDHEN, CDR2 SYDVKM. Trimming stripped 3 bases from V and 0 bases from J, with 14 bases between. The CDR3 totals 16 residues. CDR3 in amino acids: CASSLVARVLNTEAFF. The CDR3 coding sequence is TGTGCCAGCAGTTTGGTGGCTCGGGTTTTGAACACTGAAGCTTTCTTT.

This clone showed up just a few times. The chain couples TRBV27 to TRBJ1-1; D perhaps matches TRBD1 (6 bases). CDR3 size: 13 residues. The ends were cut back, 5 bases at V and 1 base at J, with 8 bases in the middle. CDR1 and CDR2 (germline): MNHEY, SMNVEV (reference sequence). The CDR3 DNA sequence: TGTGCCAGCAGTCGACAGGAGAACACTGAAGCTTTCTTT. This gives the protein CASSRQENTEAFF.

This clone turned up a few times. The J gene is TRBJ1-6, the V gene TRBV6-6, with 8 bases identical to TRBD1. CDR3 length equals 19 residues. After removal of 5 bases from V and 7 bases from J, the junction contained 19 bases not matched to a gene. Germline CDR1 reads MNHNY; CDR2 reads SVGAGI (reference sequence). CDR3 protein: CASSPLLFNTGGQNSPLHF. CDR3 coding DNA: TGTGCCAGCAGTCCCTTACTCTTTAATACAGGGGGTCAGAATTCACCCCTCCACTTT.